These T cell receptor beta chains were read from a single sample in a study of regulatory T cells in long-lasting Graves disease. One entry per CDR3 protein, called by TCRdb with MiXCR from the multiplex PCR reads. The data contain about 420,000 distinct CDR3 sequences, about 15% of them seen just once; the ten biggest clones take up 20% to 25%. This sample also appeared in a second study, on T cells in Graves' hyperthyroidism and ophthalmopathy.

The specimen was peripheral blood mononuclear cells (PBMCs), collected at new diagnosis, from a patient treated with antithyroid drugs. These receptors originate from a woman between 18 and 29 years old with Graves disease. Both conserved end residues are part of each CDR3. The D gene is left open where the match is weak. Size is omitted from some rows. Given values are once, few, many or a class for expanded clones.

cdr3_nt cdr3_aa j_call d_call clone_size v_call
TGTGCCAGCAGCGCCCCCCTACAGGGGAAGAGAACTGAAGCTTTCTTT CASSAPLQGKRTEAFF TRBJ1-1 TRBD1 few TRBV6-1
TGCAGTGCGCGGGACTGGACCGCAGATACGCAGTATTTT CSARDWTADTQYF TRBJ2-3 NA few TRBV20-1
TGTGCCATCAGTGAGCAGACAGGGACCTCCGGAAACACCATATATTTT CAISEQTGTSGNTIYF TRBJ1-3 TRBD1 few TRBV10-3
TGCAGTGCTAGACAAGGGAAGCAAGAGACCCAGTACTTC CSARQGKQETQYF TRBJ2-5 NA many TRBV20-1
TGTGCCAGCAGAGTTACTAGCGGAATCTACAATGAGCAGTTCTTC CASRVTSGIYNEQFF TRBJ2-1 TRBD2 few TRBV7-8
TGTGCCAGCAGCTTAGAGGCGTTTCTAACAGATACGCAGTATTTT CASSLEAFLTDTQYF TRBJ2-3 NA once TRBV7-2
TGTGCCAGCAGTGAAGCATCCGGCTACACCTTC CASSEASGYTF TRBJ1-2 NA NA TRBV25-1
TGTGCCACCAGTGACCCCGGGGGAGAAGAGCAGTACTTC CATSDPGGEEQYF TRBJ2-7 NA many TRBV24-1
TGCGCCAGCAGCCAAGGGGCGGCGGGCGAGCAGTACTTC CASSQGAAGEQYF TRBJ2-7 NA few TRBV4-1
TGTGCCAGCAGTCCGGGGACTCAGATGGGCGAGCAGTACTTC CASSPGTQMGEQYF TRBJ2-7 NA many TRBV27
TGTGCCAGCAGTTACGTGGGGGCTCCCTATGGCTACACCTTC CASSYVGAPYGYTF TRBJ1-2 NA many TRBV6-5
TGCGCCAGCAGCTTTAGCAGGGAGAGCTACGAGCAGTACTTC CASSFSRESYEQYF TRBJ2-7 NA few TRBV5-1
TGCAGTGCTAGGGTGTCTAGCGGATTAGGGGAGCAGTTCTTC CSARVSSGLGEQFF TRBJ2-1 TRBD2 NA TRBV20-1
TGTGCCAGCAGCCCGGACTTCCCTGGGGCCAACGTCATGACTTTC CASSPDFPGANVMTF TRBJ2-6 NA NA TRBV28
TGTGCCTGGAGTCCCCGTCGAGGGATTGGCACAGATACGCAGTATTTT CAWSPRRGIGTDTQYF TRBJ2-3 NA many TRBV30
TGCAGTGCTAGAGATCCGGTGGGAGGCAGGTCCTACAATGAGCAGTTCTTC CSARDPVGGRSYNEQFF TRBJ2-1 NA many TRBV20-1
TGTGCCAGCAGCTTAGAGGCAGGGGCCCTACGGGAGCAGTACTTC CASSLEAGALREQYF TRBJ2-7 NA many TRBV7-2
TGTGCCAGTAGTAACTCCCTCTCCGGGGGCAGGCAGCCCCAGCATTTT CASSNSLSGGRQPQHF TRBJ1-5 NA NA TRBV19
TGTGCCAGCAGTTTATCCGGACAGGGATTGCACGAGCAGTACTTC CASSLSGQGLHEQYF TRBJ2-7 TRBD1 many TRBV28
TGTGCCAGCAGTGAAGCGCGAGAGACCCAGTACTTC CASSEARETQYF TRBJ2-5 NA many TRBV2
TGTGCCAGCAGTCCCTCCCCGGGACTAGAAAAAGAGACCCAGTACTTC CASSPSPGLEKETQYF TRBJ2-5 TRBD2 many TRBV6-1
TGCAGTGCTAGAGTTGGCCTAGCTGGTTCCTACGATGAGCAGTTCTTC CSARVGLAGSYDEQFF TRBJ2-1 NA few TRBV20-1
TGTGCCAGCAGTACCCAACGGGCAGGGGCTCGTCAGCCCCAGCATTTT CASSTQRAGARQPQHF TRBJ1-5 NA few TRBV6-1
TGTGCCACTAAGGGACAGGGTCCCTACGAGCAGTACTTC CATKGQGPYEQYF TRBJ2-7 TRBD1 many TRBV28
TGTGCCAGCAGTTTTACACGGAACACTGAAGCTTTCTTT CASSFTRNTEAFF TRBJ1-1 NA many TRBV6-5
TGTGCCAGCAGGTACTCCCACACCAGAAACACTGAAGCTTTCTTT CASRYSHTRNTEAFF TRBJ1-1 NA few TRBV12-3/TRBV12-4
TGTGCCAGCACCCAGCGGTCTCTGGGTGGCTACACCTTC CASTQRSLGGYTF TRBJ1-2 NA few TRBV28
TGTGCCAGCAGCGTAGAGGGACTAGCGCACGAGCAGTACTTC CASSVEGLAHEQYF TRBJ2-7 TRBD2 few TRBV9
TGTGCCAGCAGCCTAGACAGGGAGGCGTCCTACGAGCAGTACTTC CASSLDREASYEQYF TRBJ2-7 NA NA TRBV7-2
TGCAGCGTTGAGCTAACGCAGTTCTTC CSVELTQFF TRBJ2-1 NA NA TRBV29-1
TGCGCCAGCACCAGACAGGGGAACTCCTACGAGCAGTACTTC CASTRQGNSYEQYF TRBJ2-7 TRBD1 few TRBV10-2
TGTGCCAGCAGCCGACTAGCGGTGAACACCGGGGAGCTGTTTTTT CASSRLAVNTGELFF TRBJ2-2 TRBD2 many TRBV7-3
TGTGCCAGCAGCTTAGCGGGCGGCTACTCCTACAATGAGCAGTTCTTC CASSLAGGYSYNEQFF TRBJ2-1 NA few TRBV7-8
TGTGCCAGCAGTAAACTGGGGCAACTAGCGGGAGGGCCCTACGAGCAGTACTTC CASSKLGQLAGGPYEQYF TRBJ2-7 TRBD2 NA TRBV12-3/TRBV12-4
TGTGCCAGCAGCCACGACCGGGGGACTAGAGGGTTCAATGAGCAGTTCTTC CASSHDRGTRGFNEQFF TRBJ2-1 TRBD2 many TRBV3-1
TGTGCCAGCAGCCGAGCGGGAGTTGTGGATACGCAGTATTTT CASSRAGVVDTQYF TRBJ2-3 TRBD2 many TRBV7-9
TGTGCCAGCAGCCCCCTCTCGTGGATTAGCGGGAAGGCCCACAATGAGCAGTTCTTC CASSPLSWISGKAHNEQFF TRBJ2-1 TRBD2 NA TRBV5-6
TGTGCCAGCAGCTTAGGGGACGACCGCGAGCAGTACTTC CASSLGDDREQYF TRBJ2-7 NA NA TRBV28
TGTGCCAGCAGCCCGGGTAGGGAAGGAACTGAAGCTTTCTTT CASSPGREGTEAFF TRBJ1-1 NA NA TRBV28
TGTGCCAGTAGTAGCGGACAGGGTTTAAGACCAGCTAACTATGGCTACACCTTC CASSSGQGLRPANYGYTF TRBJ1-2 TRBD1 few TRBV19
TGTGCCAGCAGTTCAGTTAGCACTGGTTGGGAGACCCAGTACTTC CASSSVSTGWETQYF TRBJ2-5 NA many TRBV28
TGCAGTGCTAGAGATCCGTGGACTAGCGGGATGCAGCAGTACTTC CSARDPWTSGMQQYF TRBJ2-7 TRBD2 few TRBV20-1
TGTGCCAGCAGCTTGATGGCCGGGACAGGGTTTATCTCCTACAATGAGCAGTTCTTC CASSLMAGTGFISYNEQFF TRBJ2-1 TRBD1 NA TRBV11-2
TGTGCCAGCAGTTTATCGGCCTTCTATGGCTACACCTTC CASSLSAFYGYTF TRBJ1-2 NA many TRBV27
TGTGCCAGCGTGGACGAGTGGGAGCAGTACTTC CASVDEWEQYF TRBJ2-7 NA few TRBV6-1
TGTGCCAGCAGTGTGCAGGGCTCTGGCTACACCTTC CASSVQGSGYTF TRBJ1-2 NA many TRBV6-1